This TCR beta chain is from a study of blood T cell repertoires in COVID-19. For the study at large: There were acute and convalescent COVID-19 samples, and they came from the United States, Italy and Spain.

The CDR3 sequence is 16 residues long. The V segment lost 5 bases and the J segment 2 bases; nucleotides outside the gene matches: 9. The V gene's germline CDR1 is SGHTA and CDR2 FQGNSA. Each recovered donor of Cohort 3 presented with two negative PCRs, clearance, or symptom resolution. How the authors handled the data: Estimates of nucleated cell counts were drawn from the amplification of reference gene primers. Here immunoSEQ multiplex PCR was the method, and the copy in TCRdb shows in-frame clones only, minus some. Clonal size and the V and J genes are those of that table, whereas D and trimming came from the DNA. The sample includes fewer than 350,000 clones, approximately 91% of them seen just once.

The sample taken for sequencing was PBMCs or T cells enriched from blood (not recorded which). V and J are TRBV7-2 and TRBJ2-7; TRBD2 matches 10 bases. The receptor's source is a woman aged 40 to 50 who had recovered from COVID-19. CDR3 DNA sequence: TGTGCCAGCAGCACTAGCGGGACAGGATTTGCCTACGAGCAGTACTTC. Translating gives CASSTSGTGFAYEQYF.